The 23 T cell receptor beta chains below all came from one sample that was sequenced in a study of blood T cell repertoires in COVID-19. Sequenced by immunoSEQ multiplex PCR; TCRdb stores in-frame clones only, minus some. The sample lists tens of thousands of clones, 70% to 85% occurring once. What was sequenced was peripheral blood. The receptors originated from an elderly man with COVID-19, enrolled during active disease.

The J gene is TRBJ2-5, the V gene TRBV7-9, with no clear D. The CDR3 loop spans 12 amino acids. CDR1 and CDR2 (germline): SEHNR, FQNEAQ (reference sequence). V was pared by 2 bases and J by 3 bases, with 4 bases between. DNA for the CDR3: TGTGCCAGCAGCTTAAATAAAGAGACCCAGTACTTC. Its protein product is CASSLNKETQYF.

The chain is built from TRBV27 and TRBJ2-1, with unresolved D. V lost 4 bases and J lost 0, with 10 bases in between. This CDR3 has 15 amino acids. Germline lookup yields CDR1 MNHEY and CDR2 SMNVEV (reference sequence). In DNA form, the CDR3 reads TGTGCCAGCAGTTCACTTGGTAGCTCCTACAATGAGCAGTTCTTC. The encoded protein is CASSSLGSSYNEQFF.

This chain's CDR3 is CASSPRGTGNTIYF. The CDR3 DNA sequence: TGTGCCAGCAGCCCCCGGGGGACTGGAAACACCATATATTTT. The V and J genes are TRBV3-1 (or the pseudogene TRBV3-2) and TRBJ1-3; possible D gene TRBD1, 5 bases. The CDR3 has 14 residues. The V and J ends lost 4 bases and 2 bases respectively, with 9 bases between them. CDR1 and CDR2 (germline): LGHDT, YNNKEL (reference sequence).

CDR3 sequence (DNA): TGTGCCAGCAGCTTATTAGGGGGTCTGCAAGAGACCCAGTACTTC. This sequence encodes CASSLLGGLQETQYF. This chain uses TRBV7-3 with TRBJ2-5, with a possible D match to TRBD1 (6 bases). There are 15 residues in the CDR3. Between the trimmed V and J ends, which lost 2 bases and 2 bases, there was a span of 12 bases. Germline V gives CDR1 SGHTA, CDR2 FQGTGA.

The chain employs TRBV5-4 and TRBJ2-7, with 8 bases lining up with TRBD1. The CDR3 is 15 residues long. Trimming cost V 1 base and J 2 bases; bases outside gene matches: 5. Germline values: CDR1 SGHNT, CDR2 YYREEE (reference sequence). The chain's CDR3 is CASSLRTGKTYEQYF. The CDR3 DNA reads as TGTGCCAGCAGCTTGAGGACAGGGAAAACCTACGAGCAGTACTTC.

This rearrangement joins TRBV4-1 to TRBJ2-2, with D maybe TRBD1 (6 bases). The CDR3 contains 17 residues. Germline-derived CDR1 and CDR2 are MGHRA and YSYEKL. V lost 1 base, J lost 7 bases, and 19 bases lay in between. The CDR3 region is CASSQVGGYETGGELFF. CDR3 DNA sequence: TGCGCCAGCAGCCAAGTTGGGGGCTATGAAACTGGCGGGGAGCTGTTTTTT.

The rearrangement joins TRBV19 to TRBJ1-5, with D possibly being TRBD1 (5 bases). Trimming shortened V by 2 bases and J by 2 bases, and 19 bases separated the two germline ends. The CDR3 is made up of 18 amino acids. The germline CDR1 and CDR2 sequences are LNHDA and SQIVND (reference sequence). The CDR3 is CASSILLGGLGGNQPQHF. DNA for the CDR3: TGTGCCAGTAGTATACTCCTTGGGGGACTGGGGGGCAATCAGCCCCAGCATTTT.

The chain joins TRBV19 to TRBJ1-1; no clear D. The germline V gene has CDR1 LNHDA and CDR2 SQIVND (reference sequence). CDR3 length equals 14 residues. The ends were cut back, 4 bases at V and 3 bases at J, with 12 bases in the middle. CDR3: CASSTETYYTEAFF. The CDR3, as DNA: TGTGCCAGTAGTACGGAGACCTACTACACTGAAGCTTTCTTT.

V and J are TRBV2 and TRBJ1-1; 7 positions agree with TRBD1. From germline, CDR1 is SNHLY and CDR2 FYNNEI. This CDR3 has 13 residues. V trimming: 8 bases; J trimming: 2 bases; junction bases outside the gene matches: 5. CDR3 protein: CASCGTANTEAFF. The CDR3 bases are TGTGCCAGCTGCGGGACAGCTAACACTGAAGCTTTCTTT.

The genes are TRBV5-4 and TRBJ2-4; 7 bases fit TRBD1. V dropped 0 bases and J dropped 6; count of bases not matched to a gene: 0. The length of the CDR3 is 13 residues. Germline lookup yields CDR1 SGHNT and CDR2 YYREEE (reference sequence). In nucleotides, the CDR3 is TGTGCCAGCAGCTTGGGGGACAGAAACATTCAGTACTTC. Amino acids: CASSLGDRNIQYF. Drawing the rest from reference TRBV5-4 and TRBJ2-4, the complete variable domain is ETGVTQSPTHLIKTRGQQVTLRCSSQSGHNTVSWYQQALGQGPQFIFQYYREEENGRGNFPPRFSGLQFPNYSSELNVNALELDDSALYLCASSLGDRNIQYFGAGTRLSVL.

This clone was recorded only once. J is TRBJ2-1 and V is TRBV5-1; 11 bases are shared with TRBD2. After removal of 1 base from V and 6 bases from J, the junction contained 6 bases not matched to a gene. This CDR3 comprises 16 residues. Germline loops: CDR1 SGHRS, CDR2 YFSETQ. CDR3 protein: CASSLNFGTSGNEQFF. In nucleotides, the CDR3 is TGCGCCAGCAGCTTGAATTTCGGGACTAGCGGCAATGAGCAGTTCTTC.

The rearrangement joins TRBV9 to TRBJ2-3; 7 bases are shared with TRBD2. V lost 5 bases and J lost 1; bases outside the gene matches: 7. The CDR3 loop spans 15 amino acids. Germline CDR1 SGDLS, CDR2 YYNGEE. The CDR3 DNA reads TGTGCCAGCAGTGCAGGCGGGAGCCGCACAGATACGCAGTATTTT. Amino acid sequence: CASSAGGSRTDTQYF.

V gene TRBV28 combines with J gene TRBJ1-5; 8 bases agree with TRBD1. CDR1 is MDHEN and CDR2 is SYDVKM in the germline V gene. The CDR3 length is 14 residues. Germline trimming cut 7 bases from V and 4 bases from J; bases unmatched to any gene: 6. CDR3: CASNQGTGNQPQHF. Here the CDR3 DNA reads TGTGCCAGCAACCAGGGGACAGGTAATCAGCCCCAGCATTTT.

The chain links TRBV5-1 to TRBJ1-1; a possible D gene is TRBD1 (6 bases). There are 13 residues in the CDR3. CDR1 and CDR2 (germline): SGHRS, YFSETQ. V lost 3 bases, J lost 5 bases, and 11 bases lay in between. CDR3 loop: CASSSQGQTEAFF. For the CDR3, the DNA is TGCGCCAGCAGCTCACAGGGTCAAACTGAAGCTTTCTTT.

A single count supports this clone. V is TRBV19 and J is TRBJ2-5; D is possibly TRBD2 (6 bases). The CDR3 is 13 amino acids. The V gene's germline CDR1 is LNHDA and CDR2 SQIVND (reference sequence). The V end lost 3 bases, the J end lost 7 bases, and 12 bases lay between the germline ends. The CDR3 reads CASSMAGTPTQYF. CDR3 sequence (DNA): TGTGCCAGTAGTATGGCGGGGACCCCGACCCAGTACTTC.

This chain uses TRBV30 with TRBJ2-1, with D possibly matching TRBD1 (8 bases). This CDR3 is built from 18 residues. Trimming removed 5 bases at V and 3 bases at J, with 26 bases between. Germline V gives CDR1 GTSNPN, CDR2 SVGIG (reference sequence). The DNA for the CDR3 is TGTGCCTGGGACCACACGCGCTCACAGGGGGGGAACTACAATGAGCAGTTCTTC. Encoded protein: CAWDHTRSQGGNYNEQFF.

This clone came up once. The chain joins TRBV18 to TRBJ2-1; 11 nucleotides line up with TRBD2. CDR3 length equals 15 residues. Germline CDR1 reads KGHSH; CDR2 reads LQKENI. V trimming: 3 bases; J trimming: 3 bases; junction bases outside the gene matches: 1. This chain's CDR3 is CASSPGTSGYNEQFF. The CDR3, as DNA: TGTGCCAGCTCACCCGGGACTAGCGGCTACAATGAGCAGTTCTTC.

This clone showed up just a few times. This sequence joins TRBV18 and TRBJ1-4, with 7 bases identical to TRBD1. This CDR3 spans 14 amino acids. V shed 8 bases and J 0 bases; nucleotides not matched to a gene: 3. The germline V gene encodes CDR1 KGHSH and CDR2 LQKENI. The CDR3 DNA is TGTGCCAGCCGGGACAGAGCAACTAATGAAAAACTGTTTTTT. Translating it yields CASRDRATNEKLFF. Together with reference TRBV18 and TRBJ1-4, the CDR3 gives the full variable domain: NAGVMQNPRHLVRRRGQEARLRCSPMKGHSHVYWYRQLPEEGLKFMVYLQKENIIDESGMPKERFSAEFPKEGPSILRIQQVVRGDSAAYFCASRDRATNEKLFFGSGTQLSVL.

The rearrangement uses TRBV15 and TRBJ1-1; no clear D. The CDR3 extends over 14 amino acids. Germline V gene sequence: CDR1 LNHNV, CDR2 YYDKDF (reference sequence). V was trimmed by 4 bases and J by 3 bases, leaving 12 bases between them. DNA of the CDR3: TGTGCCACCAGCACCGGTGGGAGGGACACTGAAGCTTTCTTT. Translation gives CATSTGGRDTEAFF.

V and J are TRBV7-3 and TRBJ2-5, with 8 bases fitting TRBD1. The germline V gene has CDR1 SGHTA and CDR2 FQGTGA. Trimming took 5 bases from V and 5 from J; bases not matched to a gene: 4. The CDR3 spans 13 residues. The CDR3 here is CASSRTGSETQYF. The CDR3 DNA is TGTGCCAGCAGCAGGACAGGGAGCGAGACCCAGTACTTC.

The chain is built from TRBV5-8 and TRBJ2-3; D is unresolved. The CDR3 length is 11 residues. V lost 1 base to trimming and J lost 10 bases, with 7 bases between them. CDR1 SGHTS and CDR2 YDEGEE come from the germline V gene. The CDR3 bases are TGTGCCAGCAGCTTGCCCCTAGCGCAGTATTTT. It codes for CASSLPLAQYF.

The chain couples TRBV28 to TRBJ1-4; no reliable D call. Trimming stripped 0 bases from V and 7 bases from J, with 3 bases between. Per germline, CDR1 MDHEN and CDR2 SYDVKM. CDR3 length: 12 residues. The chain's CDR3 is CASSLWSEKLFF. The DNA for the CDR3 is TGTGCCAGCAGTTTATGGAGTGAAAAACTGTTTTTT.

This chain connects TRBV19 to TRBJ1-1; TRBD1 aligns across 7 bases. V lost 4 bases, J lost 5 bases, and 4 bases stayed unmatched. Looked up from germline, CDR1 is LNHDA and CDR2 is SQIVND (reference sequence). CDR3 length: 13 amino acids. The CDR3 loop is CASSTGGKTEAFF. In DNA form, the CDR3 reads TGTGCCAGTAGTACAGGGGGGAAAACTGAAGCTTTCTTT.